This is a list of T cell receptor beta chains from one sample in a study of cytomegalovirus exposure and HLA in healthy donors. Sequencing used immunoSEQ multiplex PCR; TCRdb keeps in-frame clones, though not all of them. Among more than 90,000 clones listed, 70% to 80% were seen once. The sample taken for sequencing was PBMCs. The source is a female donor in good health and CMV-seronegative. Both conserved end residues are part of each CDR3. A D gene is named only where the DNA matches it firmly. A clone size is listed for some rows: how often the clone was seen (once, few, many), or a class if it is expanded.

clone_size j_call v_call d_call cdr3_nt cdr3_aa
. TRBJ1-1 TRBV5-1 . TGCGCCAGCAGCTACGGAGGAGTACCGAACACTGAAGCTTTCTTT CASSYGGVPNTEAFF
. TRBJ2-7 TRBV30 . TGTGCCTGGAGGGAGGAGGGCTACGAGCAGTACTTC CAWREEGYEQYF
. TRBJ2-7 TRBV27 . TGTGCCAGCAGTTTTTCTGGCGCAGGTACCAACGAGCAGTACTTC CASSFSGAGTNEQYF
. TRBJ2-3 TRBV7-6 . TGTGCCAGCAGCCTCACAGGGACAGATACGCAGTATTTT CASSLTGTDTQYF
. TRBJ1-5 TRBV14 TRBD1 TGTGCCAGCAGCCAAGTACGGACAGGGGACGCTCCACCAGCCCAGCCCCAGCATTTT CASSQVRTGDAPPAQPQHF
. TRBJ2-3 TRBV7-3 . TGTGCCAGCAGTCCGGACGGGACTCCCGGGCATACGCAGTATTTT CASSPDGTPGHTQYF
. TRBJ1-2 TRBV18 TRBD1 TGTGCCAGCTCACTCTCGACAGGGCCGGGGATCTATGGCTACACCTTC CASSLSTGPGIYGYTF
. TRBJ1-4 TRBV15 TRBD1 TGTGCCACCAGCAGAGAGGACAGGGGGGTTAATGAAAAACTGTTTTTT CATSREDRGVNEKLFF
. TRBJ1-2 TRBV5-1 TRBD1 TGCGCCAGCAGCACGATGACAGGGTTCGGGGATGGCTACACCTTC CASSTMTGFGDGYTF
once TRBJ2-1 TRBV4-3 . TGCGCCAGCAGCCAAGATGCTAGCCGGGGCTACAATGAGCAGTTCTTC CASSQDASRGYNEQFF
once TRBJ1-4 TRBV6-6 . TGTGCCAGCAGGTCTTCTACAACTAATGAAAAACTGTTTTTT CASRSSTTNEKLFF
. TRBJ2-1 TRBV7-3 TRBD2 TGTGCCAGCAGCTTGAGCGGGGGCACCTACAATGAGCAGTTCTTC CASSLSGGTYNEQFF
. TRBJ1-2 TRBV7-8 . TGTGCCAGCAGCTTAGAGCGAAACTATGGCTACACCTTC CASSLERNYGYTF